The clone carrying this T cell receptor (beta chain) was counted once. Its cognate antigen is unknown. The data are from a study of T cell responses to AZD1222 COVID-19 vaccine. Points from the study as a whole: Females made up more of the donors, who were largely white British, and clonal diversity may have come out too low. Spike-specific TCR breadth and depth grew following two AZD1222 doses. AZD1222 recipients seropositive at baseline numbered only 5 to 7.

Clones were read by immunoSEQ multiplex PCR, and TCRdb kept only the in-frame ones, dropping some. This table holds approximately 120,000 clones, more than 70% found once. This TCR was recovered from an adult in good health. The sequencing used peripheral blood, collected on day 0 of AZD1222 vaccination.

The CDR3 coding sequence is TGTGCCAGTAGTATACCCCCGGCGCGCGAGTGGGCCAACGTCCTGACTTTC. Translated: CASSIPPAREWANVLTF. The chain links TRBV19 to TRBJ2-6; D ambiguous. Germline V gene lookup returns CDR1 LNHDA and CDR2 SQIVND (reference sequence). V lost 2 bases, J lost 5 bases, and 16 bases lay in between. This CDR3 spans 17 amino acids.